This TCR beta chain stems from a study of glioma-infiltrating T cells. Across the whole study: Glioblastomas were WHO grade IV, sampled at first diagnosis; low-grade were grade II.

This clonotype was detected a few times. Germline CDR1 is LGHNA and CDR2 is YNFKEQ. The CDR3 contains 17 residues. Unmatched junction bases numbered 12, after V lost 0 bases and J lost 6 bases. TCR alpha and beta CDR3 regions were amplified from RNA using iRepertoire nested multiplex PCR. TCRdb passed the multiplex PCR reads through MiXCR, listing each CDR3 protein once. Seen here are 300,000 to 450,000 distinct CDR3 sequences, roughly two fifths observed once, and the top ten hold more than 10%. This TCR derives from a human donor with low-grade glioma or glioblastoma, undergoing nonglioma brain surgery, or in good health (not recorded which). Sequencing input: glioma tissue, nonneoplastic brain tissue, or PBMCs (not recorded which). V usage is TRBV4-2 and J usage is TRBJ2-7, with TRBD1 matching over 9 bases. The CDR3 bases are TGTGCCAGCAGCCAAGATCGGGTTGGGGACAGGGTACCCGAGCAGTACTTC. Protein product: CASSQDRVGDRVPEQYF.